Described below is a single T cell receptor beta chain sequence and its context. Amplification used 60 Vbeta primers and 13 Jbeta primers. TCRdb's copy holds only in-frame clones and misses some; the assay was immunoSEQ multiplex PCR. The sample comprises about 82,000 clones, 55% to 65% of which are singletons, and over 12% rests with the top ten. This entry comes from a study of cytomegalovirus exposure and HLA in healthy donors. Trimming left V 0 bases short and J 3 bases short, with 11 bases between. CDR3 length equals 15 residues. CDR1 SGHRS and CDR2 YFSETQ come from the germline V gene. Sequenced: PBMCs. This clonotype originated in a middle-aged woman in good health and CMV-seropositive. This rearrangement joins TRBV5-1 to TRBJ2-3; the D gene is possibly TRBD2 (6 bases). This CDR3 reads CASSLDGRVTDTQYF. The CDR3 DNA follows: TGCGCCAGCAGCTTGGACGGGAGAGTGACAGATACGCAGTATTTT.